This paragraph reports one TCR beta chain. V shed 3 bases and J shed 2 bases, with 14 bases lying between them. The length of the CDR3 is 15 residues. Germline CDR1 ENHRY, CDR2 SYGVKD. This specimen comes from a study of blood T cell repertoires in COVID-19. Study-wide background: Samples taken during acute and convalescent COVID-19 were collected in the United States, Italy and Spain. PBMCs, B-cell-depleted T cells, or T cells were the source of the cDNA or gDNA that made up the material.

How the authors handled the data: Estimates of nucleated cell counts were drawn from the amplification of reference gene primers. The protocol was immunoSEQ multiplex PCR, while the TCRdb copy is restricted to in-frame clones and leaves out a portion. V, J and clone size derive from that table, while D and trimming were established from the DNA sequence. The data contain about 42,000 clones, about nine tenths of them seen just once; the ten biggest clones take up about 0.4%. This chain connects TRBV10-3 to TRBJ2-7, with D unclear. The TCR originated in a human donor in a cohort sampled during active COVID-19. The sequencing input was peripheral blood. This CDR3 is CAISDRDGAPYEQYF. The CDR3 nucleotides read TGTGCCATCAGTGATAGAGACGGAGCGCCCTACGAGCAGTACTTC.